This entry features one T cell receptor beta chain sequence. This sample is part of a study of blood T cell repertoires in COVID-19. As for the study in general: Material from acute and convalescent COVID-19 was sourced from the United States, Italy and Spain. PBMCs, B-cell-depleted T cells, or T cells were the source of the cDNA or gDNA that made up the material.

Per the original data handling: Reference gene primer amplification gave nucleated cell count estimates. Here immunoSEQ multiplex PCR was the method, and the copy in TCRdb shows in-frame clones only, minus some. Clonal size and the V and J genes are those of that table, whereas D and trimming came from the DNA. The table includes around 150,000 clones, approximately 91% detected once. Germline V gene sequence: CDR1 SGHKS, CDR2 YYEKEE (reference sequence). The trim removed 0 bases at V and 4 bases at J, leaving 6 bases unmatched. CDR3 length equals 16 residues. The V and J genes are TRBV5-5 and TRBJ2-1, with 8 bases lining up with TRBD2. The sample comprised peripheral blood. This TCR was recovered from a man between 45 and 60 years old with active or convalescent COVID-19. The CDR3 DNA sequence: TGTGCCAGCAGCTTGGGTGGCAGCGGGAGTTACAATGAGCAGTTCTTC. Translation gives CASSLGGSGSYNEQFF. The full variable domain, with the rest looked up from reference TRBV5-5 and TRBJ2-1, is DAGVTQSPTHLIKTRGQQVTLRCSPISGHKSVSWYQQVLGQGPQFIFQYYEKEERGRGNFPDRFSARQFPNYSSELNVNALLLGDSALYLCASSLGGSGSYNEQFFGPGTRLTVL.